Described below is a single T cell receptor beta chain sequence and its context. Its specificity is unknown. All participants were of European descent. Sequenced by immunoSEQ multiplex PCR; TCRdb stores in-frame clones only, minus some. The data contain 20,000 to 25,000 clones, approximately 92% of them singletons. These data originate in a study of untreated major depressive disorder. Study-wide results and caveats: Depressed patients' CD4+ T cells carried increased TRBV05-01 (Vbeta 5.1) usage versus control CD4+ T cells. TRBV25-01 and TRBV02-01 followed the flow pattern without significance. Only three preselected Vbeta families were compared in sequencing.

From germline, CDR1 is SGDLS and CDR2 YYNGEE. CDR3 length: 13 amino acids. V was trimmed by 7 bases and J by 3 bases, leaving 11 bases between them. This clonotype was obtained from a young man in good health. The chain uses TRBV9 and TRBJ2-1, with D perhaps matching TRBD2 (6 bases). The source material was CD4+ T cells from PBMCs. This CDR3 is CASGRDFYNEQFF. Written as DNA, the CDR3 is TGTGCCAGCGGAAGGGACTTCTACAATGAGCAGTTCTTC.